This TCR beta chain was found in a study of blood T cell repertoires in COVID-19. Study as a whole: Acute and convalescent COVID-19 specimens originated in the United States, Italy and Spain.

In the authors' workflow: Estimation of nucleated cell counts relied on the amplification of reference gene primers. Assay: immunoSEQ multiplex PCR; the TCRdb copy retains only in-frame clones and omits some. For V, J and clone size, that table is used; D and trimming come from the DNA. The table has roughly 100,000 clones, 70% to 90% seen once; the top ten hold around 3.1%. Concerning this clone: The DNA is left out, because the CDR3 cannot be placed on it with certainty; the CDR3 is given as TCRdb lists it.

The CDR3 has 16 amino acids, counting both end residues. The germline gives CDR1 MNHNY, CDR2 SVGAGI (reference sequence). V gene TRBV6-6 combines with J gene TRBJ2-1; TRBD2 is the table's D call and was not checked against the DNA. Sequenced input: peripheral blood. The source of this sequence is a man aged 50 to 59 in a cohort sampled during active COVID-19. The chain's CDR3 is CASSTSRGAGYNEQFF.